Below are 28 T cell receptor beta chains sequenced from a single sample in a study of blood T cell repertoires in COVID-19. The assay was immunoSEQ multiplex PCR, and TCRdb's table has in-frame clones only and misses some. This sample has about 220,000 clones; 80% to 85% occur once, and the top ten carry 6.8%. Sequencing input: PBMCs or T cells enriched from blood (not recorded which). These receptor sequences come from a woman in her thirties or forties who had recovered from COVID-19.

The rearrangement joins TRBV4-1 to TRBJ2-3; D not certain. V was trimmed by 0 bases and J by 0 bases, leaving 10 bases between them. The CDR3 runs to 16 residues. Germline CDR1 is MGHRA and CDR2 is YSYEKL. For the CDR3, the DNA is TGCGCCAGCAGCCAAGAAAAGCGTTATAGCACAGATACGCAGTATTTT. Encoded protein: CASSQEKRYSTDTQYF.

This chain uses TRBV5-1 with TRBJ1-1; no clear D. The CDR3 length is 13 residues. In germline, CDR1 is SGHRS, CDR2 YFSETQ. Deletions cut 0 bases from V and 0 bases from J, with 3 bases between. CDR3 region: CASSLVVNTEAFF. The DNA for the CDR3 is TGCGCCAGCAGCTTGGTAGTGAACACTGAAGCTTTCTTT. The full variable domain, in which reference TRBV5-1 and TRBJ1-1 provide the parts outside the CDR3, is KAGVTQTPRYLIKTRGQQVTLSCSPISGHRSVSWYQQTPGQGLQFLFEYFSETQRNKGNFPGRFSGRQFSNSRSEMNVSTLELGDSALYLCASSLVVNTEAFFGQGTRLTVV.

This chain joins TRBV6-5 and TRBJ2-5; 7 bases are shared with TRBD2. Germline V gene lookup returns CDR1 MNHEY and CDR2 SVGAGI. The CDR3 totals 14 residues. With 6 bases clipped from V and 1 base from J, the junction kept 5 bases outside the gene matches. The CDR3 DNA is TGTGCCAGCAGAGACGGGGGGTTCCAAGAGACCCAGTACTTC. This gives the protein CASRDGGFQETQYF.

The chain recombines TRBV3-1 (or the pseudogene TRBV3-2) with TRBJ2-2; the match to TRBD2 covers 15 bases. Germline CDR1 LGHDT, CDR2 YNNKEL (reference sequence). The CDR3 is 18 residues long. The ends lost 4 bases at V and 4 bases at J; junction bases unmatched: 7. The CDR3 reads CASSLGLAGGPGTGELFF. CDR3 sequence (DNA): TGTGCCAGCAGCCTTGGACTAGCGGGAGGGCCGGGCACCGGGGAGCTGTTTTTT.

This chain uses TRBV4-1 with TRBJ2-3; D is possibly TRBD2 (5 bases). Trimming pared 4 bases from V and 0 bases from J, leaving 17 bases between. Germline lookup yields CDR1 MGHRA and CDR2 YSYEKL. The CDR3 length is 17 residues. CDR3 DNA: TGCGCCAGCAGCCTGGCCCCAGGCGGACTTAGCACAGATACGCAGTATTTT. Protein sequence: CASSLAPGGLSTDTQYF.

The CDR3 nucleotides are TGTGCCAGCAGTGATAGTGGCGGGAGGGTCACCGGGGAGCTGTTTTTT. Encoded protein: CASSDSGGRVTGELFF. This chain uses TRBV2 with TRBJ2-2, with 9 bases lining up with TRBD2. Germline assignment: CDR1 SNHLY and CDR2 FYNNEI. Trimming took 3 bases from V and 4 from J; bases not matched to a gene: 6. The CDR3 covers 16 residues.

The chain carries TRBV18 and TRBJ1-6; D call uncertain. V lost 6 bases and J lost 0, with 6 bases in between. CDR3 length equals 14 residues. In germline, CDR1 is KGHSH, CDR2 LQKENI. The CDR3 is CASSPSSYNSPLHF. CDR3 nucleotides: TGTGCCAGCTCCCCCAGCTCCTATAATTCACCCCTCCACTTT.

The J gene is TRBJ2-7, the V gene TRBV7-9; 13 bases map to TRBD2. This CDR3 has 17 amino acids. The junction had 8 bases not matched to a gene; V was cut back by 1 base and J by 5 bases. CDR1 and CDR2 from the germline V gene are SEHNR and FQNEAQ (reference sequence). This CDR3 is CASSLGLAGGNIHEQYF. For the CDR3, the DNA is TGTGCCAGCAGCTTAGGACTAGCGGGAGGAAATATCCACGAGCAGTACTTC.

The V gene is TRBV30, the J gene TRBJ1-1; D is undetermined. V dropped 5 bases and J dropped 1 base, with 8 bases sitting between them. Germline values: CDR1 GTSNPN, CDR2 SVGIG (reference sequence). This CDR3 spans 12 amino acids. The CDR3 sequence is CAWHRTNTEAFF. CDR3 nucleotide sequence: TGTGCCTGGCACAGAACGAACACTGAAGCTTTCTTT.

The rearrangement joins TRBV14 to TRBJ1-2; 8 positions agree with TRBD1. Germline V CDR1 and CDR2: SGHDN, FVKESK. J gave up 2 bases and V 4 bases, and 6 bases lay outside the gene matches. This CDR3 is built from 15 residues. Here the CDR3 DNA reads TGTGCCAGCAGCCCGAAACAGGGGGGGAACTATGGCTACACCTTC. It yields the protein CASSPKQGGNYGYTF.

Worth noting for this clone: Other DNA sequences in this specimen translate into the identical CDR3. The V call is TRBV9, the J call TRBJ2-2; 12 positions agree with TRBD2. This CDR3 region has 18 residues. CDR1 is SGDLS and CDR2 is YYNGEE in the germline V gene. J was trimmed by 0 bases and V by 2 bases; bases with no gene match: 5. The CDR3 bases are TGTGCCAGCAGCGTCGGAGGACTAGCGGGACCGAACACCGGGGAGCTGTTTTTT. It is translated as CASSVGGLAGPNTGELFF.

The chain employs TRBV27 and TRBJ1-1, with unresolved D. The CDR3 runs to 13 residues. V was pared by 7 bases and J by 1 base, with 10 bases between. CDR1 is MNHEY, CDR2 SMNVEV, per germline (reference sequence). The DNA of the CDR3 is TGTGCCAGCATGCAGGTACGGAACACTGAAGCTTTCTTT. Its translation: CASMQVRNTEAFF.

This rearrangement joins TRBV5-5 to TRBJ2-2; perhaps TRBD2 as D (6 bases). V lost 4 bases, J lost 0 bases, and 13 bases lay in between. The CDR3 totals 16 residues. In germline, CDR1 is SGHKS, CDR2 YYEKEE (reference sequence). The CDR3 DNA is TGTGCCAGCAGCCCGGAGGGGCTCGCGAACACCGGGGAGCTGTTTTTT. This codes for CASSPEGLANTGELFF.

This clone has a single count. This chain links TRBV5-1 with TRBJ2-5, with 12 bases lining up with TRBD2. V was pared by 4 bases and J by 2 bases, with 3 bases of the junction left unmatched. The CDR3 runs 15 residues. CDR1 and CDR2 from the germline V gene are SGHRS and YFSETQ. CDR3 DNA sequence: TGCGCCAGCAGCGTGACTAGCGGGGGTCAAGAGACCCAGTACTTC. Amino acid sequence: CASSVTSGGQETQYF. Drawing the rest from reference TRBV5-1 and TRBJ2-5, the complete variable domain is KAGVTQTPRYLIKTRGQQVTLSCSPISGHRSVSWYQQTPGQGLQFLFEYFSETQRNKGNFPGRFSGRQFSNSRSEMNVSTLELGDSALYLCASSVTSGGQETQYFGPGTRLLVL.

The chain employs TRBV29-1 and TRBJ1-2, with TRBD1 matching over 7 bases. The CDR3 covers 12 residues. Germline-derived CDR1 and CDR2 are SQVTM and ANQGSEA. The V segment lost 4 bases and the J segment 4 bases; nucleotides outside the gene matches: 3. The CDR3 DNA reads TGCAGCGTTGGGGGACAGACCTATGGCTACACCTTC. Amino acids: CSVGGQTYGYTF.

This chain uses TRBV3-1 (or the pseudogene TRBV3-2) with TRBJ1-1; 7 bases are shared with TRBD1. Germline trimming cut 4 bases from V and 2 bases from J; bases unmatched to any gene: 4. CDR1 and CDR2 from the germline V gene are LGHDT and YNNKEL (reference sequence). The CDR3 is made up of 14 amino acids. CDR3 sequence: CASSRQGGNTEAFF. CDR3 nucleotides: TGTGCCAGCAGCCGACAGGGTGGAAACACTGAAGCTTTCTTT.

The CDR3 DNA is TGTGCCAGCTCACCAACCGGGACAGGGCTTGAAAAACTGTTTTTT. Translated, it gives CASSPTGTGLEKLFF. This chain connects TRBV18 to TRBJ1-4; 9 bases are shared with TRBD1. The CDR3 runs to 15 residues. Per germline, CDR1 KGHSH and CDR2 LQKENI. Losses at the gene ends were 2 bases for V and 7 bases for J; bases not matched to a gene: 5.

The V call is TRBV18, the J call TRBJ1-3; no clear D. Trimming cost V 0 bases and J 2 bases, with 8 bases left between them. Germline CDR1 KGHSH, CDR2 LQKENI. The CDR3 length is 15 residues. This CDR3 is CASSPPGETGNTIYF. DNA of the CDR3: TGTGCCAGCTCACCACCCGGGGAAACTGGAAACACCATATATTTT.

The chain couples TRBV24-1 to TRBJ2-3; 8 bases align to TRBD2. The CDR3 is 16 amino acids. Looked up from germline, CDR1 is KGHDR and CDR2 is SFDVKD. Trimming cost V 4 bases and J 4 bases; bases outside gene matches: 9. Here the CDR3 DNA reads TGTGCCACCAGTGACCGACTTACTAGCGGATCAGATACGCAGTATTTT. Encoded protein: CATSDRLTSGSDTQYF.

The CDR3 loop is CASREAGVGRGVSQPQHF. DNA for the CDR3: TGTGCCAGTAGGGAGGCCGGAGTAGGGCGGGGGGTCTCTCAGCCCCAGCATTTT. The rearrangement uses TRBV19 and TRBJ1-5, with a weak D call TRBD1 (5 bases). This CDR3 comprises 18 residues. Trimming stripped 6 bases from V and 6 bases from J, with 27 bases between. Germline V lookup: CDR1 LNHDA, CDR2 SQIVND (reference sequence).

The chain combines TRBV3-1 (or the pseudogene TRBV3-2) with TRBJ2-1; 13 bases agree with TRBD2. The trim removed 4 bases at V and 10 bases at J, leaving 7 bases unmatched. The CDR3 has 15 residues. CDR1 and CDR2 (germline): LGHDT, YNNKEL (reference sequence). This CDR3 is CASSPPGLAGAEQFF. Written as DNA, the CDR3 is TGTGCCAGCAGCCCACCAGGACTAGCGGGAGCCGAGCAGTTCTTC.

This chain uses TRBV15 with TRBJ2-1; 10 nucleotides agree with TRBD2. Germline CDR1 reads LNHNV; CDR2 reads YYDKDF (reference sequence). V shed 2 bases and J 5 bases; nucleotides not matched to a gene: 3. This CDR3 has 15 residues. This chain's CDR3 is CATSRSGRANNEQFF. The CDR3 nucleotides read TGTGCCACCAGCAGAAGCGGGAGGGCAAACAATGAGCAGTTCTTC.

In the case of this clone: A read error may account for a junction end that differs from germline. The chain recombines TRBV12-5 with TRBJ2-2; 8 bases agree with TRBD1. The CDR3 length is 18 residues. CDR1 and CDR2 from the germline V gene are LGHNT and FRNRAP. The CDR3 coding sequence is TGTGCTAGTGCTTTGGTTCTCGGGACAGGCTCCTACACCGGGGAGCTGTTTTTT. Protein: CASALVLGTGSYTGELFF.

The gene calls are TRBV9 and TRBJ2-7; D possibly corresponds to TRBD2 (6 bases). The V gene lost 1 base and the J gene lost 3 bases, with 14 bases spanning the gap. Germline V gene sequence: CDR1 SGDLS, CDR2 YYNGEE. This CDR3 region has 15 residues. The CDR3 DNA sequence: TGTGCCAGCAGCGTAACATCCGGGACTCACTACGAGCAGTACTTC. This codes for CASSVTSGTHYEQYF. The full variable domain, completed using reference TRBV9 and TRBJ2-7, is DSGVTQTPKHLITATGQRVTLRCSPRSGDLSVYWYQQSLDQGLQFLIQYYNGEERAKGNILERFSAQQFPDLHSELNLSSLELGDSALYFCASSVTSGTHYEQYFGPGTRLTVT.

The V and J genes are TRBV30 and TRBJ1-2, with TRBD1 matching over 7 bases. J was trimmed by 8 bases and V by 4 bases; bases with no gene match: 7. Germline V gives CDR1 GTSNPN, CDR2 SVGIG (reference sequence). CDR3 length: 12 amino acids. This CDR3 reads CAWTRTGDGYTF. CDR3 bases: TGTGCCTGGACTAGAACAGGGGACGGCTACACCTTC. Variable domain in full (rest from reference TRBV30 and TRBJ1-2): SQTIHQWPATLVQPVGSPLSLECTVEGTSNPNLYWYRQAAGRGLQLLFYSVGIGQISSEVPQNLSASRPQDRQFILSSKKLLLSDSGFYLCAWTRTGDGYTFGSGTRLTVV.

This chain uses TRBV11-2 with TRBJ2-2; D is possibly TRBD1 (6 bases). Per germline, CDR1 SGHAT and CDR2 FQNNGV. The V gene lost 5 bases and the J gene lost 3 bases, with 13 bases spanning the gap. The length of the CDR3 is 15 residues. CDR3 amino acids: CASSEDSYYTGELFF. The CDR3 region has the DNA TGTGCCAGCAGCGAGGACAGTTACTACACCGGGGAGCTGTTTTTT. The whole variable domain, filled in from reference TRBV11-2 and TRBJ2-2, reads EAGVAQSPRYKIIEKRQSVAFWCNPISGHATLYWYQQILGQGPKLLIQFQNNGVVDDSQLPKDRFSAERLKGVDSTLKIQPAKLEDSAVYLCASSEDSYYTGELFFGEGSRLTVL.

The chain links TRBV25-1 to TRBJ1-4, with unresolved D. The germline V and J ends were trimmed by 3 bases and 3 bases, with 14 bases remaining between them. Germline V gene lookup returns CDR1 MGHDK and CDR2 SYGVNS. This CDR3 region has 16 residues. The CDR3 reads CASSDVSFGANEKLFF. CDR3 DNA sequence: TGTGCCAGCAGTGACGTCTCCTTTGGAGCTAATGAAAAACTGTTTTTT.

This clone appeared once. This chain uses TRBV11-2 with TRBJ2-3; D not certain. This CDR3 contains 15 residues. Trimming pared 5 bases from V and 1 base from J, leaving 13 bases between. The germline gives CDR1 SGHAT, CDR2 FQNNGV. CDR3 region: CASSLNYRGTDTQYF. The CDR3 DNA is TGTGCCAGCAGCCTAAACTACCGCGGCACAGATACGCAGTATTTT.